The next 17 T cell receptor beta chains were all read from a single sample in a study of blood T cells in healthy people across ages. Primers used in a second PCR of roughly 6 to 11 cycles were a sample-barcoded 5' primer and a J-beta primer mix. A single record per CDR3 protein comes from TCRdb applying MiXCR to the 5' RACE reads. The sample has more than 1,400,000 distinct CDR3 sequences; 40% to 50% are singletons. Material: blood. Receptors originate from a woman aged 18-35 years in good health.

This clonotype was counted at least ten times. The chain carries TRBV4-1 and TRBJ1-1; D is uncertain. Germline loops: CDR1 MGHRA, CDR2 YSYEKL. Trimming took 5 bases from V and 5 from J, leaving 6 bases between them. CDR3 length: 11 amino acids. This chain's CDR3 is CASSAGTEAFF. The CDR3 DNA reads as TGCGCCAGCAGCGCTGGGACTGAAGCTTTCTTT.

Remarks on this clonotype: The limits of the CDR3 on the DNA are not certain, so only TCRdb's listed CDR3 is given. The J gene is TRBJ2-5, the V gene TRBV10-2; TRBD1, as called in the table, went unchecked against the DNA. Germline V gene lookup returns CDR1 WSHSY and CDR2 SAAADI. The CDR3 length is 21 residues, termini included. This CDR3 reads CASTGQGYTDTQYFGPGTQYF.

This clonotype came up a few times. The V gene is TRBV6-5, the J gene TRBJ2-3; D unclear. V lost 2 bases to trimming and J lost 8 bases, with 14 bases between them. The germline gives CDR1 MNHEY, CDR2 SVGAGI. There are 14 residues in the CDR3. The CDR3 protein is CASSYLDEMSTQYF. CDR3 nucleotides: TGTGCCAGCAGTTACCTGGACGAGATGTCTACGCAGTATTTT.

The chain employs TRBV3-1 and TRBJ2-1; D is undetermined. CDR3 size: 14 residues. V was cut by 2 bases and J by 6 bases, with 11 bases left in between. Germline values: CDR1 LGHDT, CDR2 YNNKEL (reference sequence). The CDR3 DNA sequence: TGTGCCAGCAGCCAAAGGAGTGCCCGCAATGAGCAGTTCTTC. Amino acid sequence: CASSQRSARNEQFF.

On this clonotype: One end of the junction does not line up with germline, which may come from a read error. V usage is TRBV3-1 and J usage is TRBJ2-3, with a weak D call TRBD2 (6 bases). The CDR3 is 18 amino acids. Germline V gene lookup returns CDR1 LGHDT and CDR2 YNNKEL (reference sequence). The CDR3 DNA sequence: TGTACCAGCAGCCAAGATTTTGGAGGACTAAGGGCGGCAGATACGCAGTATTTT. Amino acid sequence: CTSSQDFGGLRAADTQYF.

In the case of this clonotype: A read error may be the cause here, since a much bigger clone is one base away. The J gene is TRBJ2-3, the V gene TRBV7-9; 11 bases map to TRBD2. CDR1 SEHNR and CDR2 FQNEAQ come from the germline V gene (reference sequence). The CDR3 totals 15 residues. Here the CDR3 DNA reads TGTGCCAGCAGCCCACTAGCGGGAGAGACAGCTACGCAGTATTTT. It specifies CASSPLAGETATQYF.

The chain joins TRBV24-1 to TRBJ2-3; D uncertain. The germline gives CDR1 KGHDR, CDR2 SFDVKD. CDR3 length: 11 amino acids. V lost 5 bases to trimming and J lost 11 bases, with 10 bases between them. CDR3 in DNA: TGTGCCACCAGTGGGCTTGGCGGGCAGTATTTT. Its translation: CATSGLGGQYF.

This clonotype appeared a few times. The chain combines TRBV7-8 with TRBJ2-1, with no clear D. Germline V CDR1 and CDR2: SGHVS, FQNEAQ. This CDR3 is built from 12 residues. Trimming took off 1 base at V and 10 bases at J, with 8 bases between the two ends. The CDR3 DNA reads TGTGCCAGCAGCTTAGAGGAAAGGGAGCAGTTCTTC. Its protein product is CASSLEEREQFF.

This clonotype has a handful of counts. This rearrangement joins TRBV4-2 to TRBJ1-1; D remains unclear. The CDR3 totals 14 residues. Germline lookup yields CDR1 LGHNA and CDR2 YNFKEQ. V was shortened by 3 bases and J by 3 bases, with 11 bases between the two germline ends. The CDR3 loop is CASSQLSEDTEAFF. CDR3 nucleotide sequence: TGTGCCAGCAGCCAGCTTTCTGAGGACACTGAAGCTTTCTTT.

This clonotype was observed a handful of times. The genes are TRBV7-9 and TRBJ2-3; the match to TRBD2 covers 8 bases. Germline CDR1 reads SEHNR; CDR2 reads FQNEAQ (reference sequence). CDR3 length: 13 residues. J gave up 6 bases and V 7 bases, and 6 bases lay outside the gene matches. CDR3 protein: CASKTGGLDTQYF. Here the CDR3 DNA reads TGTGCCAGCAAGACGGGGGGGCTGGATACGCAGTATTTT.

The chain is built from TRBV18 and TRBJ2-1, with 7 positions matching TRBD2. The ends lost 4 bases at V and 7 bases at J; junction bases unmatched: 10. The CDR3 consists of 15 residues. Germline V gives CDR1 KGHSH, CDR2 LQKENI. As DNA, the CDR3 is TGTGCCAGCTCACGCGGGAGTTCGACTGCGAATGAGCAGTTCTTC. As protein: CASSRGSSTANEQFF.

This clonotype was found many times. The gene calls are TRBV29-1 and TRBJ2-7; perhaps TRBD1 as D (5 bases). Between the trimmed V and J ends, which lost 6 bases and 3 bases, there was a span of 12 bases. The germline V gene encodes CDR1 SQVTM and CDR2 ANQGSEA. The CDR3 length is 12 residues. The chain's CDR3 is CSVRRANYEQYF. The DNA of the CDR3 is TGCAGCGTGCGCAGGGCGAACTACGAGCAGTACTTC.

This clonotype turned up a few times. This rearrangement joins TRBV20-1 to TRBJ2-1; tentatively, D is TRBD2 (5 bases). The germline V gene has CDR1 DFQATT and CDR2 SNEGSKA (reference sequence). Between the trimmed V and J ends, which lost 7 bases and 7 bases, there was a span of 17 bases. The CDR3 runs to 13 residues. The CDR3 reads CSGRTGRGNEQFF. In nucleotides, the CDR3 is TGCAGTGGAAGGACGGGTCGAGGGAATGAGCAGTTCTTC.

V usage is TRBV27 and J usage is TRBJ2-7; 11 bases are a match to TRBD2. The J segment lost 7 bases and the V segment lost 5 bases, leaving 19 bases of the junction unmatched. CDR1 MNHEY and CDR2 SMNVEV come from the germline V gene (reference sequence). The CDR3 covers 18 residues. CDR3 sequence (DNA): TGTGCCAGCAGTCAACCTCCGGGACTAGCGGCCTCATACAATGAGCAGTACTTC. It specifies CASSQPPGLAASYNEQYF.

The chain has TRBV6-6 and TRBJ2-1, with D unclear. Germline CDR1 is MNHNY and CDR2 is SVGAGI (reference sequence). Trimming cost V 7 bases and J 4 bases, with 8 bases left between them. The CDR3 extends over 12 amino acids. CDR3 in amino acids: CASNDGYNEQFF. Written as DNA, the CDR3 is TGTGCCAGCAATGACGGGTACAATGAGCAGTTCTTC.

The chain is built from TRBV20-1 and TRBJ2-3; D not certain. Germline V CDR1 and CDR2: DFQATT, SNEGSKA (reference sequence). The CDR3 loop spans 14 amino acids. The V and J ends lost 3 bases and 5 bases respectively, with 15 bases between them. In nucleotides, the CDR3 is TGCAGTGCTAGGGACCTTCTGGGCATAGATACGCAGTATTTT. Its protein product is CSARDLLGIDTQYF.

The CDR3 sequence: CSVSSGSIITDTQYF. CDR3 sequence (DNA): TGCAGCGTATCTAGCGGGAGCATTATCACAGATACGCAGTATTTT. The chain joins TRBV29-1 to TRBJ2-3, with 10 bases lining up with TRBD2. The ends lost 6 bases at V and 2 bases at J; junction bases unmatched: 8. Germline loops: CDR1 SQVTM, CDR2 ANQGSEA. CDR3 length equals 15 residues.